These 7 T cell receptor beta chains share one sample of origin, sequenced in a study of blood T cells in healthy people across ages. It was with a sample-barcoded 5' primer and a J-beta primer mix that a second PCR of about 6 to 12 cycles was run. In TCRdb, the 5' RACE reads were re-called with MiXCR into one record per CDR3 protein. The sample shows about 1.8 million distinct CDR3 sequences, about 49% of them seen only once. The sequencing input was blood. Every receptor here comes from a woman between 40 and 50 years old in good health.

V usage is TRBV7-9 and J usage is TRBJ2-3, with D maybe TRBD2 (6 bases). CDR3 length: 16 residues. Germline CDR1 SEHNR, CDR2 FQNEAQ (reference sequence). Trimming removed 4 bases from V and 4 bases from J, with 18 bases in between. The CDR3 protein is CASSSQSTRLADTQYF. DNA for the CDR3: TGTGCCAGCAGCTCGCAATCGACTAGGTTGGCAGATACGCAGTATTTT.

V gene TRBV5-5 combines with J gene TRBJ2-5; TRBD1 matches 7 bases. Losses at the gene ends were 4 bases for V and 5 bases for J; bases not matched to a gene: 8. There are 14 residues in the CDR3. Germline V CDR1 and CDR2: SGHKS, YYEKEE (reference sequence). CDR3 in amino acids: CASSPGTADETQYF. DNA of the CDR3: TGTGCCAGCAGCCCCGGGACAGCAGATGAGACCCAGTACTTC.

The genes are TRBV4-2 and TRBJ1-4; the D gene is possibly TRBD1 (5 bases). Germline CDR1 LGHNA, CDR2 YNFKEQ. Trimming removed 2 bases from V and 0 bases from J, with 13 bases in between. This CDR3 is 17 amino acids long. Here the CDR3 reads CASSQRGAVATNEKLFF. The CDR3 region has the DNA TGTGCCAGCAGCCAAAGGGGCGCAGTAGCAACTAATGAAAAACTGTTTTTT.

V gene TRBV20-1 combines with J gene TRBJ2-1; either TRBD1 or TRBD2 may fit D (5 bases each). V shed 6 bases and J shed 4 bases, with 19 bases lying between them. The CDR3 loop spans 15 amino acids. The germline gives CDR1 DFQATT, CDR2 SNEGSKA (reference sequence). The CDR3 here is CSANPWAGSYNEQFF. The CDR3 coding sequence is TGCAGTGCAAACCCCTGGGCAGGGAGTTACAATGAGCAGTTCTTC.

The chain uses TRBV6-5 and TRBJ2-3; a weak D match, TRBD2 (6 bases). From germline, CDR1 is MNHEY and CDR2 SVGAGI. The CDR3 sequence is 13 residues long. V was shortened by 0 bases and J by 14 bases, with 15 bases between the two germline ends. CDR3 coding DNA: TGTGCCAGCAGTTACTCTAGCGGATTTTTAGGGTATTTT. As protein: CASSYSSGFLGYF.

The CDR3 region is CASSLRATSQETQYF. CDR3 coding DNA: TGTGCCAGCAGCTTAAGGGCCACTTCTCAAGAGACCCAGTACTTC. The rearrangement uses TRBV13 and TRBJ2-5; D is unresolved. V lost 2 bases and J lost 2, with 12 bases in between. Germline CDR1 reads PRHDT; CDR2 reads FYEKMQ (reference sequence). CDR3 size: 15 residues.

The rearrangement links TRBV5-4 to TRBJ2-1; D could derive from TRBD1 or TRBD2 (5 bases each). There are 16 residues in the CDR3. Trimming removed 0 bases at V and 5 bases at J, with 15 bases between. Germline loops: CDR1 SGHNT, CDR2 YYREEE (reference sequence). CDR3 coding DNA: TGTGCCAGCAGCTTGGGGGGACCAACGGCCGACAATGAGCAGTTCTTC. Residues: CASSLGGPTADNEQFF.